A single sample gave rise to the 14 T cell receptor beta chains below, sequenced in a study of cytomegalovirus exposure and HLA in healthy donors. PCR employed 60 Vbeta and 13 Jbeta primers. The method was immunoSEQ multiplex PCR; TCRdb's version includes in-frame clones alone and lacks a portion of them. In total, the table holds about 120,000 clones. Sequenced material: PBMCs. These receptors originate from a man younger than 30 in good health and CMV-seronegative.

The chain links TRBV5-8 to TRBJ1-2; no firm D call. The germline gives CDR1 SGHTS, CDR2 YDEGEE. This CDR3 is 14 amino acids long. V was pared by 3 bases and J by 3 bases, with 12 bases between. CDR3 nucleotides: TGTGCCAGCAGCTCCTTCGGGTCTGACTATGGCTACACCTTC. Protein: CASSSFGSDYGYTF. The entire variable domain, with the rest obtained from reference TRBV5-8 and TRBJ1-2, is as follows: EAGVTQSPTHLIKTRGQQATLRCSPISGHTSVYWYQQALGLGLQFLLWYDEGEERNRGNFPPRFSGRQFPNYSSELNVNALELEDSALYLCASSSFGSDYGYTFGSGTRLTVV.

The chain links TRBV14 to TRBJ2-1, with D possibly matching TRBD2 (6 bases). Trimming stripped 0 bases from V and 10 bases from J, with 25 bases between. Germline V gene sequence: CDR1 SGHDN, CDR2 FVKESK. The CDR3 loop spans 18 amino acids. DNA of the CDR3: TGTGCCAGCAGCCAAGATTCCCTCGACCTAGCGCGTCCCAGGGAGCAGTTCTTC. Translating gives CASSQDSLDLARPREQFF.

The chain uses TRBV5-4 and TRBJ1-1; D is unresolved. CDR1 and CDR2 (germline): SGHNT, YYREEE (reference sequence). This CDR3 contains 14 residues. Trimming removed 4 bases from V and 4 bases from J, with 14 bases in between. The CDR3 DNA is TGTGCCAGCAGCGGGGAGTCAGGTTCCACTGAAGCTTTCTTT. Protein product: CASSGESGSTEAFF.

This chain joins TRBV5-4 and TRBJ2-3; a weak D match, TRBD1 (5 bases). The V end was cut by 4 bases, the J end by 6 bases, with 15 bases between. CDR1 and CDR2 from the germline V gene are SGHNT and YYREEE (reference sequence). The CDR3 runs 14 residues. CDR3 protein: CASSPTLQDDTQYF. As DNA, the CDR3 is TGTGCCAGCAGCCCTACTCTACAGGACGATACGCAGTATTTT.

The chain links TRBV5-8 to TRBJ2-3; 9 positions match TRBD1. This CDR3 has 15 residues. Germline V lookup: CDR1 SGHTS, CDR2 YDEGEE. With 2 bases clipped from V and 2 bases from J, the junction kept 3 bases outside the gene matches. CDR3 amino acids: CASSFGTGPTDTQYF. CDR3 nucleotide sequence: TGTGCCAGCAGCTTCGGGACAGGGCCCACAGATACGCAGTATTTT.

The chain joins TRBV27 to TRBJ1-5; weak D call: TRBD1 (5 bases). The CDR3 is 18 amino acids. The germline V gene encodes CDR1 MNHEY and CDR2 SMNVEV (reference sequence). V was shortened by 5 bases and J by 0 bases, with 20 bases between the two germline ends. The chain's CDR3 is CASSPEKVGPISNQPQHF. The CDR3 nucleotides are TGTGCCAGCAGTCCCGAGAAGGTGGGGCCGATTAGCAATCAGCCCCAGCATTTT.

The chain recombines TRBV5-6 with TRBJ2-6; D is perhaps TRBD1 (6 bases). The CDR3 totals 19 residues. Germline loops: CDR1 SGHDT, CDR2 YYEEEE. The ends were cut back, 4 bases at V and 0 bases at J, with 20 bases in the middle. DNA of the CDR3: TGTGCCAGCAGCAATGGTGTTCCAACAGGGAGCTCTGGGGCCAACGTCCTGACTTTC. It is translated as CASSNGVPTGSSGANVLTF.

V gene TRBV27 combines with J gene TRBJ1-4; D not resolved. The CDR3 sequence is 15 residues long. CDR1 and CDR2 (germline): MNHEY, SMNVEV (reference sequence). Trimming shortened V by 3 bases and J by 0 bases, and 8 bases separated the two germline ends. The CDR3 protein is CASSLRLATNEKLFF. Here the CDR3 DNA reads TGTGCCAGCAGTTTGAGGCTTGCAACTAATGAAAAACTGTTTTTT.

The V gene is TRBV7-3, the J gene TRBJ2-2; D ambiguous. In germline, CDR1 is SGHTA, CDR2 FQGTGA. V was cut by 1 base and J by 5 bases, with 8 bases left in between. The CDR3 loop spans 14 amino acids. CDR3 region: CASSLMAETGELFF. For the CDR3, the DNA is TGTGCCAGCAGCTTAATGGCGGAAACCGGGGAGCTGTTTTTT.

The genes are TRBV27 and TRBJ1-6, with 8 bases aligning to TRBD1. The CDR3 loop spans 17 amino acids. V was clipped by 5 bases and J by 10 bases; unmatched bases: 16. Germline CDR1 MNHEY, CDR2 SMNVEV (reference sequence). For the CDR3, the DNA is TGTGCCAGCAGTACCTATCCAGGGGGCGAGTGGAACTCACCCCTCCACTTT. Translation gives CASSTYPGGEWNSPLHF.

V usage is TRBV5-8 and J usage is TRBJ1-5; D is uncertain. Germline-derived CDR1 and CDR2 are SGHTS and YDEGEE. This CDR3 region has 13 residues. Trimming took 4 bases from V and 6 from J, leaving 11 bases between them. The CDR3 protein is CASSRPPGQPQHF. The CDR3 bases are TGTGCCAGCAGCCGACCCCCAGGTCAGCCCCAGCATTTT.

The gene calls are TRBV5-4 and TRBJ1-2; possibly TRBD1 for D (5 bases). This CDR3 is built from 15 residues. V dropped 1 base and J dropped 3 bases, with 13 bases sitting between them. The germline gives CDR1 SGHNT, CDR2 YYREEE (reference sequence). The CDR3 loop reads CASSLLSREDYGYTF. The CDR3 DNA is TGTGCCAGCAGCTTGCTTTCCAGGGAGGACTATGGCTACACCTTC.

V usage is TRBV15 and J usage is TRBJ1-1; a possible D gene is TRBD1 (5 bases). CDR1 is LNHNV and CDR2 is YYDKDF in the germline V gene (reference sequence). The CDR3 contains 14 residues. The V end was cut by 5 bases, the J end by 0 bases, with 10 bases between. DNA of the CDR3: TGTGCCACCAGCCAGGACATATTGAACACTGAAGCTTTCTTT. This translates into CATSQDILNTEAFF.

This rearrangement joins TRBV27 to TRBJ1-4; a possible D gene is TRBD1 (5 bases). The germline CDR1 and CDR2 sequences are MNHEY and SMNVEV (reference sequence). This CDR3 has 16 amino acids. With 3 bases removed from V and 7 bases from J, the gap between germline ends came to 18 bases. This CDR3 reads CASSFEGTIKGEKLFF. CDR3 DNA sequence: TGTGCCAGCAGTTTCGAGGGGACTATCAAGGGTGAAAAACTGTTTTTT.